This T cell receptor beta chain was identified during a study of identical twins. General study findings and limits: Models underestimated how often monozygotic twins shared out-of-frame TCR alpha. Interpretation of the results relied on cross-sectional statistical analysis and not on following the same donors. Surplus twin overlap in beta out-of-frame sequences was less pronounced.

This clonotype was counted a few times. Its target is unknown. The germline V gene encodes CDR1 SGHTA and CDR2 FQGNSA. The length of the CDR3 is 16 residues. V was cut by 7 bases and J by 7 bases, with 23 bases left in between. Template switching created a universal primer site, and the cDNA included unique molecular identifiers. Via MiXCR, TCRdb re-called the 5' RACE reads, giving one row per CDR3 protein. The sample consists of around 680,000 distinct CDR3 sequences, 8.6% of them appearing once. In addition, the sample was reused for a study of yellow fever vaccine responses in identical twins.

This sequence was found in a woman aged 18-29 years in good health. The chain couples TRBV7-2 to TRBJ2-1; D is possibly TRBD2 (5 bases). The sequenced sample was PBMCs. CDR3 coding DNA: TGTGCCAGCACCTATTATGCGAGCGGCTTCCCAAATGAGCAGTTCTTC. Its protein product is CASTYYASGFPNEQFF.